Listed below are T cell receptor beta chains from one sample, sequenced in a study of T cell repertoires in cytomegalovirus infection. Antigens for these TCRs are unknown. TCRdb redid the calling of the reads with MiXCR, one entry per CDR3 protein. The repertoire has fewer than 650,000 distinct CDR3 sequences, just under 40% of them found once; the top ten carry around 48%. Sequencing used cultured PBMCs, obtained from culture after CMV antigen stimulation. These receptors were collected from a human donor in good health (CMV status not recorded). Some clones in this sample may be carry-over from other donors' samples. The CDR3 runs from the conserved cysteine through the conserved F or W. A D gene is named only where the DNA matches it firmly. Clone size is shown for a subset of rows, as once, few, many or a class of expanded clone.

clone size,J gene,D gene,V gene,CDR3 DNA,CDR3 protein
few,TRBJ2-1,NA,TRBV7-9,TGTGCCAGCAGCCCACTACAATTAGTAAGACCCTCCCTGAGCTCCTACAATGAGCAGTTCTTC,CASSPLQLVRPSLSSYNEQFF
NA,TRBJ1-5,NA,TRBV3-1,TGTGCCAGCAGCCAAGCCGGGATGATTGATCAGCCCCAGCATTTT,CASSQAGMIDQPQHF
few,TRBJ2-2,NA,TRBV7-8,TGTGCCAGCAGCTTACGTTGGGAAACCGGGGAGCTGTTTTTT,CASSLRWETGELFF
many,TRBJ2-2,NA,TRBV7-2,TGTGCCAGCAGCTTGCAGGCGGGGGCTAACGGGGAGCTGTTTTTT,CASSLQAGANGELFF
NA,TRBJ1-5,NA,TRBV2,TGTGCCAGCAGTGAACCCGGCCAGTCTAATCAGCCCCAGCATTTT,CASSEPGQSNQPQHF
few,TRBJ2-5,NA,TRBV19,TGTGCCATCCGGCAGGAAGAGACCCAGTACTTC,CAIRQEETQYF
many,TRBJ2-7,NA,TRBV7-2,TGTGCCAGCAGCTTAGTTGGACCCTACTACGAGCAGTACTTC,CASSLVGPYYEQYF
NA,TRBJ1-6,NA,TRBV7-8,TGTGCCAGCAGCCGATTGGACAGTTCGAATTCACCCCTCCACTTT,CASSRLDSSNSPLHF
NA,TRBJ1-5,NA,TRBV20-1,TGCAGTGCTAACCGGGGGCTCGTAGGTAGCAATCAGCCCCAGCATTTT,CSANRGLVGSNQPQHF
NA,TRBJ2-7,NA,TRBV19,TGTGCCACTTACATAAACTACGAGCAGTACTTC,CATYINYEQYF
NA,TRBJ1-1,NA,TRBV7-2,TGTGCCAGCAGCTCTCAAGTCTCGAACACTGAAGCTTTCTTT,CASSSQVSNTEAFF
NA,TRBJ2-3,TRBD2,TRBV7-9,TGTGCCAGCAGCCCAATTGGACTAGCGGTAACCACAGATACGCAGTATTTT,CASSPIGLAVTTDTQYF
NA,TRBJ2-5,TRBD2,TRBV20-1,TGCAGTGCCGAACCCAGCGGGAGAAAAGAGACCCAGTACTTC,CSAEPSGRKETQYF
NA,TRBJ1-1,NA,TRBV19,TGTGCCAGTAGTCTGGTGTGGGGTGAAGCTTTCTTT,CASSLVWGEAFF
NA,TRBJ1-2,NA,TRBV12-3/TRBV12-4,NA,CASSFLAGPGGYTF
NA,TRBJ2-7,NA,TRBV12-3/TRBV12-4,TGTGCCAGCAGTTTATTGGGGGACGAGCAGTACTTC,CASSLLGDEQYF
few,TRBJ2-1,TRBD2,TRBV12-3/TRBV12-4,TGTGCCAGCAGTCCGGAGAGCGGGAGGGACAATGAGCAGTTCTTC,CASSPESGRDNEQFF
NA,TRBJ2-5,NA,TRBV7-4,TGTGCCAGCAGCACCGAAGAGACCCAGTACTTC,CASSTEETQYF
NA,TRBJ2-1,TRBD1,TRBV7-6,TGTGCCAGCAGCATGGGACAGGGGATAAAGAATGAGCAGTTCTTC,CASSMGQGIKNEQFF
NA,TRBJ1-2,TRBD1,TRBV6-8,TGTGCCAGCAGTTACGAGGGGGCAGGAGGCTACACCTTC,CASSYEGAGGYTF
NA,TRBJ1-2,NA,TRBV4-1,TGCGCCAGTGGGGGCGGAAACTATGGCTACACCTTC,CASGGGNYGYTF
NA,TRBJ2-7,TRBD1,TRBV5-1,TGCGCCAGCAGCCGAAGATTAGGGGGCGACGAGCAGTACTTC,CASSRRLGGDEQYF
NA,TRBJ1-2,NA,TRBV7-2,TGTGCCAGCAGCTTTAGCCGGAACTATGGCTACACCTTC,CASSFSRNYGYTF
NA,TRBJ2-1,NA,TRBV2,TGTGCCAGCAGCGCAAGGTCCGAGGGTGAGCAGTTCTTC,CASSARSEGEQFF
NA,TRBJ1-1,NA,TRBV12-5,TGTGCTAGTGGTTTTAACACTGAAGCTTTCTTT,CASGFNTEAFF
NA,TRBJ1-6,NA,TRBV14,TGTGCCAGCAGCCAAGACAGGGTGAATTCACCCCTCCACTTT,CASSQDRVNSPLHF
few,TRBJ2-5,NA,TRBV7-9,TGTGCCAGCAGCTTAGTGGACGGTCAAGAGACCCAGTACTTC,CASSLVDGQETQYF
few,TRBJ2-5,TRBD2,TRBV7-8,TGTGCCAGCAGCTTCCCCGGCGGGAGGCGGGCAGAAGAGACCCAGTACTTC,CASSFPGGRRAEETQYF
NA,TRBJ1-1,NA,TRBV7-9,TGTGCCAGCAGCTTAGGTACAGATGGGGGAGCTTTCTTT,CASSLGTDGGAFF
NA,TRBJ2-7,NA,TRBV6-1,TGTGCCAGCAGTGCCTCCTGGGAGAGCGAGCAGTACTTC,CASSASWESEQYF
many,TRBJ1-2,NA,TRBV7-2,TGTGCCAGCAGCCCTCGCGTGGGGGGGAACTATGGCTACACCTTC,CASSPRVGGNYGYTF
NA,TRBJ1-6,NA,TRBV12-3/TRBV12-4,TGTGCCAGCACCGCAACTTACAATTCACCCCTCCACTTT,CASTATYNSPLHF
NA,TRBJ2-3,NA,TRBV19,TGTGCCAGTAGTCCCCCGGGACCCCTATCCGATACGCAGTATTTT,CASSPPGPLSDTQYF
NA,TRBJ2-2,TRBD2,TRBV28,TGTGCCAGCAGCCGGAGACTAGCGGGGAGACGTTCGAACACCGGGGAGCTGTTTTTT,CASSRRLAGRRSNTGELFF
many,TRBJ2-5,NA,TRBV7-2,TGTGCCAGCAGCAAACAGGGCACCCAGGAGACCCAGTACTTC,CASSKQGTQETQYF
NA,TRBJ2-5,NA,TRBV30,TGTGCCTGGAGTTTCAACCAAGAGACCCAGTACTTC,CAWSFNQETQYF
NA,TRBJ2-3,NA,TRBV7-2,TGTGCCAGCAGCCCAGCCGACAGCACAGATACGCAGTATTTT,CASSPADSTDTQYF
few,TRBJ2-3,TRBD2,TRBV12-3/TRBV12-4,TGTGCCAGCAGTTTAAGCGGGACGGCAGATACGCAGTATTTT,CASSLSGTADTQYF
NA,TRBJ2-4,NA,TRBV6-5,TGTGCCAGCAGTTACTCGGGGGTAGCCAAAAACATTCAGTACTTC,CASSYSGVAKNIQYF
NA,TRBJ2-1,NA,TRBV6-1,TGTGCCAGCAGTCCCCCCGGGGAGCCAGGGGGGAATGAGCAGTTCTTC,CASSPPGEPGGNEQFF
few,TRBJ2-1,TRBD2,TRBV7-2,TGTGCCAGCAGCTTTAGCGGGAGTGGGATTGAGCAGTTCTTC,CASSFSGSGIEQFF
NA,TRBJ1-3,NA,TRBV20-1,TGCAGTGTGGCCAGTTCCCCTGGAAACACCATATATTTT,CSVASSPGNTIYF
NA,TRBJ2-1,TRBD2,TRBV5-5,TGTGCCAGCAGCTTTTTATGGCTAGCGGGGGGGGGAGATGAGCAGTTCTTC,CASSFLWLAGGGDEQFF
few,TRBJ1-1,NA,TRBV20-1,TGCAGTGCTAGAAGGTGGGACACTGAAGCTTTCTTT,CSARRWDTEAFF
many,TRBJ1-6,NA,TRBV7-2,TGTGCCAGCAGTTCGCAGGGGTCCGTTAATTCACCCCTCCACTTT,CASSSQGSVNSPLHF